This is a list of T cell receptor beta chains from one sample in a study of T cells after yellow fever vaccination. One entry per CDR3 protein results from TCRdb running MiXCR on the 5' RACE reads. The top ten clones hold 15% to 20% of a sample with about 340,000 distinct CDR3 sequences, roughly 8.7% of them seen once. The input for sequencing was PBMCs, taken on the day of the first yellow fever vaccination. Source of these receptors: a man aged 18 to 30 who received the YFV17D yellow fever vaccine. The CDR3 runs from the conserved cysteine through the conserved F or W. The order of the fields is V gene, D gene, J gene, clone size, CDR3 protein. A D gene is named only where the DNA matches it firmly. Some rows mark clone size as missing; the rest say once, few, many or name a class of expanded clone.

TRBV5-1	-	TRBJ1-2	few	CASSLESGFNYGYTF
TRBV6-5	TRBD1	TRBJ1-2	-	CASSYNEGAPGGYTF
TRBV5-1	-	TRBJ1-1	-	CASSLRPGPGGLNTEAFF
TRBV6-2/TRBV6-3	-	TRBJ2-7	many	CASSYLAYEQYF
TRBV7-9	-	TRBJ1-1	many	CASSPSGGGTEAFF
TRBV5-4	TRBD2	TRBJ2-6	-	CASSLSGGAGANVLTF
TRBV9	-	TRBJ2-1	many	CASSNHPGLSNEQFF
TRBV9	-	TRBJ1-4	few	CASSVWATNEKLFF
TRBV24-1	TRBD1	TRBJ1-5	few	CATSEIPGQDNQPQHF
TRBV14	-	TRBJ1-1	many	CASSQVGLGNTEAFF
TRBV5-1	-	TRBJ1-1	-	CASKEGQNTEAFF
TRBV5-8	-	TRBJ1-4	few	CASSLPETGTVNEKLFF
TRBV10-3	-	TRBJ2-3	-	CATSDSGPDTQYF
TRBV6-2/TRBV6-3	TRBD2	TRBJ2-7	few	CASTEGLVYEQYF
TRBV7-2	-	TRBJ1-3	few	CASSLVVTAGNTIYF
TRBV4-2	-	TRBJ2-1	few	CASSQGPSDNEQFF
TRBV4-3	TRBD2	TRBJ2-3	-	CASSQGLAGRGTDTQYF
TRBV13	-	TRBJ1-2	-	CASVSLSVANYGYTF
TRBV11-3	-	TRBJ2-7	-	CASSLIIRVPYEQYF
TRBV15	TRBD2	TRBJ2-1	once	CATSREGGGVSSYNEQFF
TRBV9	-	TRBJ2-3	few	CASSPWLGGASDTQYF
TRBV19	-	TRBJ2-2	-	CASSPQLGTGELFF
TRBV5-1	TRBD1	TRBJ2-7	many	CASSPQGGSYEQYF
TRBV12-3/TRBV12-4	-	TRBJ2-2	many	CAGYTTGNTGELFF
TRBV7-2	-	TRBJ2-3	-	CASSLVVIGSSTDTQYF
TRBV5-4	-	TRBJ1-5	-	CASSLATYILNQPQHF
TRBV29-1	-	TRBJ2-1	many	CSVVRGFEQFF
TRBV12-3/TRBV12-4	TRBD1	TRBJ1-2	few	CASSPQGNDYGYTF
TRBV27	TRBD1	TRBJ2-7	few	CASSWVAGGPGQYF
TRBV7-3	-	TRBJ2-1	-	CASSLQTGVQNNEQFF
TRBV18	-	TRBJ1-5	many	CASSPRHSGDKGQPQHF
TRBV6-5	-	TRBJ1-1	few	CASSYRGPPSGEAFF
TRBV6-1	TRBD1	TRBJ1-4	few	CASSSGQDAEKLFF
TRBV7-2	-	TRBJ1-1	-	CASSYQASLNTEAFF
TRBV5-1	-	TRBJ2-2	-	CASSFDVTGELFF
TRBV18	-	TRBJ1-2	-	CASSRDIKNYGYTF
TRBV4-2	-	TRBJ2-4	-	CASGPGDSIRGNIQYF
TRBV5-1	-	TRBJ2-1	once	CASSEWVSSYNEQFF
TRBV4-3	-	TRBJ1-1	few	CASSQDRSGGLYAFF
TRBV5-1	TRBD1	TRBJ2-5	-	CASSWAHRGEETQYF
TRBV7-2	-	TRBJ2-1	-	CASSLDRTYNEQFF
TRBV5-1	-	TRBJ2-5	many	CASSEIWETQYF
TRBV25-1	TRBD1	TRBJ2-4	many	CASSDGGTGGHKNIQYF